This T cell receptor (beta chain) originates from a study of shared clonotypes between healthy human individuals. The authors ran the assay at deep level. The table came from immunoSEQ multiplex PCR; TCRdb's copy has only in-frame clones and leaves some out. The sample contains around 500,000 clones, around 79% of which appear only once. This CDR3 is 12 amino acids long. Germline values: CDR1 SNHLY, CDR2 FYNNEI. Trimming pared 7 bases from V and 4 bases from J, leaving 8 bases between. The sample consisted of PBMCs. This sequence joins TRBV2 and TRBJ2-4; D gene unclear. The receptor was isolated from a woman between 40 and 55 years old in good health. Some clones in this sample may be carry-over from other donors' samples. CDR3 residues: CASTVWKNIQYF. In DNA, the CDR3 is TGTGCCAGCACGGTCTGGAAAAACATTCAGTACTTC.